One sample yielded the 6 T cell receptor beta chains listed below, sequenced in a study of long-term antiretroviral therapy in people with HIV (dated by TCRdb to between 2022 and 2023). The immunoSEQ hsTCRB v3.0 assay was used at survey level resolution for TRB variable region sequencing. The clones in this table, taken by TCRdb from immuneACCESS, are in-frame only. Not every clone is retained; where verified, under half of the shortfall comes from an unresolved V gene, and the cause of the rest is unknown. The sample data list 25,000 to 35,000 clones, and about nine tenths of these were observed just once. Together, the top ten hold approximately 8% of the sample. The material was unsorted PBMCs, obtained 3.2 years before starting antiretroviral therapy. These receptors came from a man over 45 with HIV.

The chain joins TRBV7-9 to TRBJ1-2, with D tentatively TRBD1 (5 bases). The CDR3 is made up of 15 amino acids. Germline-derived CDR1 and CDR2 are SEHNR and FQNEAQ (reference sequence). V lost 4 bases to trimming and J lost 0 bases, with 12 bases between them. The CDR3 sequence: CASSYSDTSNYGYTF. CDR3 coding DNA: TGTGCCAGCAGCTATTCGGACACTTCTAACTATGGCTACACCTTC.

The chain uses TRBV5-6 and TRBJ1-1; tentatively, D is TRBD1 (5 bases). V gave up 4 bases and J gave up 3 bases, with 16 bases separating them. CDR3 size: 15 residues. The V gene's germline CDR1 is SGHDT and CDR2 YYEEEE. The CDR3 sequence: CASSVVFSGDTEAFF. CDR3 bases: TGTGCCAGCAGCGTCGTGTTTTCGGGGGACACTGAAGCTTTCTTT.

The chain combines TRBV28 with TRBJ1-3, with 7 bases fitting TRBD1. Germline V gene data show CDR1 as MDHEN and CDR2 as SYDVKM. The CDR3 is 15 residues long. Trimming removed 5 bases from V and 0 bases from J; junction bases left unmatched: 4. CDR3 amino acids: CASSQGGYSGNTIYF. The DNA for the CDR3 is TGTGCCAGCAGTCAGGGGGGGTACTCTGGAAACACCATATATTTT.

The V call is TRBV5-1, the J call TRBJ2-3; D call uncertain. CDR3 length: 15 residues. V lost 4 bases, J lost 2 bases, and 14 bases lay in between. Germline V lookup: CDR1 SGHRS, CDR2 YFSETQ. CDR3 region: CASSPARSLTDTQYF. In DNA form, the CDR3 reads TGCGCCAGCAGCCCCGCCAGGAGCCTCACAGATACGCAGTATTTT.

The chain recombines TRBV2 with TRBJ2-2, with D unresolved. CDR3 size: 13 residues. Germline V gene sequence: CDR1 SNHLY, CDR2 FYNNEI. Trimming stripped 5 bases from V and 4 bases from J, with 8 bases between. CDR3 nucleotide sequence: TGTGCCAGCAGTACCTCGGGCACCGGGGAGCTGTTTTTT. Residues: CASSTSGTGELFF.

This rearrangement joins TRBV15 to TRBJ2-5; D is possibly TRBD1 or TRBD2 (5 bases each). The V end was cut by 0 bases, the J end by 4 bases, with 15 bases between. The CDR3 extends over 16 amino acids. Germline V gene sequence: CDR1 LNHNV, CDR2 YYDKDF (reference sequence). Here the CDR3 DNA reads TGTGCCACCAGCAGAGATTATTCAGGGAGCCCAGAGACCCAGTACTTC. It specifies CATSRDYSGSPETQYF.